The next 6 T cell receptor beta chains were all read from a single sample in a study of shared clonotypes between healthy human individuals. Sequencing was performed with immunoSEQ multiplex PCR; in TCRdb, only in-frame clones are kept and a portion is missing. The sample lists about 2.3 million clones, 93% seen once, with 0.39% in the top ten. The sequencing input was naive CD4+ T cells from PBMCs. Sample subset: CD45RA+ positively selected. The receptors come from a man between 18 and 35 years old in good health. Some clones in this sample may be carry-over from other donors' samples.

This chain links TRBV5-5 with TRBJ2-7; tentatively, D is TRBD1 or TRBD2 (5 bases each). The CDR3 loop spans 13 amino acids. The V gene lost 2 bases and the J gene lost 7 bases, with 13 bases spanning the gap. Per the germline V gene, CDR1 is SGHKS and CDR2 is YYEKEE (reference sequence). CDR3 residues: CASSFEGPAEQYF. The CDR3 nucleotides are TGTGCCAGCAGCTTTGAGGGACCTGCAGAGCAGTACTTC.

This clone showed up just once. Other DNA sequences of this sample code for an identical CDR3. This CDR3 reads CATSRDSGRVNEQFF. The CDR3 DNA sequence: TGTGCCACCAGCAGAGATAGCGGGAGGGTCAATGAGCAGTTCTTC. The V gene is TRBV15, the J gene TRBJ2-1, with 11 bases aligning to TRBD2. With 0 bases clipped from V and 6 bases from J, the junction kept 1 base outside the gene matches. CDR3 length: 15 residues. The germline V gene encodes CDR1 LNHNV and CDR2 YYDKDF (reference sequence).

The chain links TRBV19 to TRBJ1-5; possible D gene TRBD1, 5 bases. The CDR3 is made up of 13 amino acids. Looked up from germline, CDR1 is LNHDA and CDR2 is SQIVND (reference sequence). Deletions cut 2 bases from V and 6 bases from J, with 8 bases between. CDR3 loop: CASSIIGAQPQHF. The CDR3 DNA follows: TGTGCCAGTAGTATAATTGGGGCTCAGCCCCAGCATTTT.

As concerns this clone: This sample also contains other DNA sequences that code for the same CDR3. The rearrangement links TRBV5-4 to TRBJ2-5; 8 nucleotides line up with TRBD1. The CDR3 has 15 residues. The trim removed 1 base at V and 2 bases at J, leaving 4 bases unmatched. CDR1 is SGHNT and CDR2 is YYREEE in the germline V gene (reference sequence). CDR3 in amino acids: CASSLPGTGQETQYF. The DNA for the CDR3 is TGTGCCAGCAGCTTGCCCGGGACAGGTCAAGAGACCCAGTACTTC.

V gene TRBV27 combines with J gene TRBJ2-4; 8 nucleotides agree with TRBD1. Germline V CDR1 and CDR2: MNHEY, SMNVEV (reference sequence). The V gene end was trimmed by 8 bases and the J gene end by 6 bases; junction bases not matched to a gene: 6. The CDR3 has 13 amino acids. Written as DNA, the CDR3 is TGTGCCAGCTGGACAGGGTCATCAAACATTCAGTACTTC. Amino acids: CASWTGSSNIQYF.

The chain joins TRBV2 to TRBJ1-4, with D possibly being TRBD1 (5 bases). Trimming pared 1 base from V and 8 bases from J, leaving 17 bases between. The germline V gene has CDR1 SNHLY and CDR2 FYNNEI. The CDR3 spans 16 residues. The CDR3 spells CASSEGFKGVGEKLFF. The DNA of the CDR3 is TGTGCCAGCAGTGAAGGTTTCAAAGGGGTTGGGGAAAAACTGTTTTTT. Looking up the rest from reference TRBV2 and TRBJ1-4 gives the full variable domain: EPEVTQTPSHQVTQMGQEVILRCVPISNHLYFYWYRQILGQKVEFLVSFYNNEISEKSEIFDDQFSVERPDGSNFTLKIRSTKLEDSAMYFCASSEGFKGVGEKLFFGSGTQLSVL.